This TCR beta chain originates from a study of T cells in Graves' hyperthyroidism and ophthalmopathy. Points from the study as a whole: For ophthalmopathy, model prediction preceded onset by a median about 6.4 months. Stable hyperthyroidism was separated from ophthalmopathy by a model based on 13 V-J features. Appearing also in blood were most of the thyroid clonotypes expanded above 0.001.

Concerning this clonotype: Antigen specificity is unknown.

Amplified TCR beta CDR3 regions came from RNA transcripts. The HTBI primer set served for first-round RT-PCR of the TCR CDR3. TCRdb redid the calling of the multiplex PCR reads with MiXCR, one entry per CDR3 protein. The sample lists 300,000 to 450,000 distinct CDR3 sequences, around 25% seen once, with over 70% in the top ten. Trimming removed 2 bases from V and 5 bases from J; junction bases left unmatched: 7. The CDR3 contains 15 residues. Germline CDR1 SGHRS, CDR2 YFSETQ. A patient was excluded if there was uncontrolled infection, other autoimmune disease, pregnancy or lactation. Sequenced material: blood. The sequence came from a middle-aged man with Graves' hyperthyroidism. The chain has TRBV5-1 and TRBJ2-3; TRBD2 aligns across 8 bases. CDR3 residues: CASSFSKAGEDTQYF. CDR3 bases: TGCGCCAGCAGCTTCAGCAAAGCGGGAGAAGATACGCAGTATTTT.